The 8 T cell receptor beta chains listed next were all sequenced from one sample in a study of CD8 T cells in ankylosing spondylitis. Each CDR3 protein gets one entry after TCRdb re-called the 5' RACE reads with MiXCR. Here the sample spans around 280,000 distinct CDR3 sequences, 20% being singletons. The sequenced sample consisted of blood, either unsorted or a sorted T cell fraction (not recorded which). These receptors were obtained from a male donor with ankylosing spondylitis or in good health (not recorded which).

This clonotype was picked up a small number of times. The V gene is TRBV5-5, the J gene TRBJ1-2; TRBD1 might be the D (5 bases). This CDR3 contains 14 residues. V was shortened by 4 bases and J by 6 bases, with 16 bases between the two germline ends. CDR1 is SGHKS and CDR2 is YYEKEE in the germline V gene (reference sequence). Here the CDR3 reads CASSLSLLQDGYTF. The CDR3 nucleotides read TGTGCCAGCAGCCTAAGCCTCCTACAGGATGGCTACACCTTC.

This clonotype showed up just a few times. V is TRBV12-3 or TRBV12-4 and J is TRBJ1-5, with TRBD1 matching over 11 bases. This CDR3 has 16 amino acids. J gave up 1 base and V 3 bases, and 2 bases lay outside the gene matches. The CDR3 region has the DNA TGTGCCAGCAGTTTCGGGACAGGGGGGAGCAATCAGCCCCAGCATTTT. Its translation is CASSFGTGGSNQPQHF.

This clonotype has a handful of counts. The gene calls are TRBV10-3 and TRBJ1-6, with 8 bases aligning to TRBD1. The length of the CDR3 is 12 residues. Germline lookup yields CDR1 ENHRY and CDR2 SYGVKD. The trim removed 10 bases at V and 11 bases at J, leaving 7 bases unmatched. In DNA, the CDR3 is TGTGCCAGCGGACAGGGAGAAACACCCCTCCACTTT. Its translation: CASGQGETPLHF.

The gene calls are TRBV29-1 and TRBJ2-7, with 10 nucleotides matching TRBD2. Looked up from germline, CDR1 is SQVTM and CDR2 is ANQGSEA. Trimming cost V 4 bases and J 6 bases; bases outside gene matches: 6. The CDR3 is made up of 13 amino acids. CDR3 in amino acids: CSVVLAGASEQYV. CDR3 DNA sequence: TGCAGCGTTGTGCTAGCGGGGGCCAGCGAGCAGTACGTC.

This clonotype was observed a few times. The chain carries TRBV5-1 and TRBJ2-1; a possible D gene is TRBD1 (5 bases). The CDR3 contains 14 residues. The V and J ends lost 2 bases and 5 bases respectively, with 11 bases between them. CDR1 and CDR2 (germline): SGHRS, YFSETQ. The CDR3 spells CASSLRRVDNEQFF. DNA of the CDR3: TGCGCCAGCAGCTTACGCAGGGTGGACAATGAGCAGTTCTTC. Filled out from reference TRBV5-1 and TRBJ2-1, the complete variable domain reads KAGVTQTPRYLIKTRGQQVTLSCSPISGHRSVSWYQQTPGQGLQFLFEYFSETQRNKGNFPGRFSGRQFSNSRSEMNVSTLELGDSALYLCASSLRRVDNEQFFGPGTRLTVL.

The chain links TRBV18 to TRBJ2-2; possible D gene TRBD2, 5 bases. This CDR3 has 16 residues. CDR1 and CDR2 from the germline V gene are KGHSH and LQKENI. The V gene lost 0 bases and the J gene lost 1 base, with 9 bases spanning the gap. The CDR3 sequence is CASSPPQAGNTGELFF. In DNA, the CDR3 is TGTGCCAGCTCACCACCCCAGGCGGGGAACACCGGGGAGCTGTTTTTT.

The table lists this clonotype with many counts. The chain carries TRBV29-1 and TRBJ2-1; TRBD2 matches at 7 bases. V was clipped by 3 bases and J by 5 bases; unmatched bases: 4. Per germline, CDR1 SQVTM and CDR2 ANQGSEA. The CDR3 is made up of 13 amino acids. The CDR3 spells CSVEFGTNNEQFF. CDR3 DNA: TGCAGCGTTGAGTTCGGGACTAACAATGAGCAGTTCTTC.

The chain links TRBV12-3 or TRBV12-4 to TRBJ1-5; 7 nucleotides line up with TRBD1. There are 15 residues in the CDR3. V shed 5 bases, J shed 5 bases, and the junction held 9 bases outside the gene matches. The CDR3 spells CASSESRDRYQPQHF. CDR3 in DNA: TGTGCCAGCAGTGAATCCCGGGACAGATATCAGCCCCAGCATTTT.